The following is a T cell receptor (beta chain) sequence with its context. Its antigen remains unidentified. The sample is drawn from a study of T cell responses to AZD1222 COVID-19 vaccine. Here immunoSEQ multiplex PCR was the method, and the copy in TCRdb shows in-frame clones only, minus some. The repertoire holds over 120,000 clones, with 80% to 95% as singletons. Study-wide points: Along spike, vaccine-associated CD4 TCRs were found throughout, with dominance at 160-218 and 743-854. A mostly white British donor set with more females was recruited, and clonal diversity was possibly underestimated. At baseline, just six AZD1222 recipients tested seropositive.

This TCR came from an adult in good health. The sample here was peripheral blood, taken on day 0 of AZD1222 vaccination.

CDR3 bases: TGTGCCAGCAGTGAATTGTTCAGGGAGGGTGGCTACACCTTC. Its translation is CASSELFREGGYTF. This chain joins TRBV25-1 and TRBJ1-2; tentatively, D is TRBD1 (5 bases). Germline lookup yields CDR1 MGHDK and CDR2 SYGVNS. This CDR3 contains 14 residues. Between the trimmed V and J ends, which lost 1 base and 7 bases, there was a span of 13 bases.